This TCR beta chain originates from a study of T cell clonotyping in hematopoietic cell transplantation (dated by TCRdb to the early 2020s). General notes on the study: A total of more than 110 blood samples were gathered in the study from roughly 37 consecutive transplant recipients along with their related donors. Patient recruitment ran from 2015 to early 2017, and follow-up continued until late 2020 or death.

This clone has just a few counts. This clone's antigen is unknown. Base-call qualities are not available, and no considerably larger clone is one nucleotide away. Broader findings and caveats from the paper: Inverse Simpson Index values from donors and from recipients before transplant predicted broader TCR repertoire diversity after transplant. A decrease in recipient TCR diversity was observed after transplant, and a progressive increase in pathologically expanded clonotypes was seen from day 30 to day 180. Only a small fraction of recipient repertoires overlapped donor repertoires, with over 95% appearing de novo at the given depth. Sample size was limited, and cells were not sorted, so CD4 and CD8 repertoire contributions could not be separated.

A distance of 16 bases separates the germline ends of V and J, which lose 7 bases and 0 bases respectively. The CDR3, from cysteine to phenylalanine, totals 16 residues. CDR3 DNA only is kept here, 48 bases in frame from base 1. The CDR1 and CDR2 encoded by the germline V gene (reference sequence) are LNHDA and SQIVND. With the immunoSEQ assay, which is a bias-controlled multiplex PCR relying on V- and J-specific primers, TCR beta CDR3 regions were amplified from genomic DNA. In a second PCR step, the CDR3 amplicons were tagged with a proprietary barcode plus Illumina adapter sequences. An Illumina MiSeq instrument was used to sequence the CDR3 libraries. The original methods were these. Export and quality control were performed with immunoSEQ Analyzer 3.0, and downstream analyses were performed with R Bioconductor and Immunarch. Only productive rearrangements in the normalized downsampled data set were used to calculate repertoire metrics. In the normalized cohort, a clonotype counted as pathologically expanded if the clonotype was larger than 5 templates. The Inverse Simpson Index was used to measure repertoire diversity. CMV-specificity analyses were carried out on the non-normalized data set to capture all clonotypes. As stored in TCRdb, this immuneACCESS dataset retains in-frame rearrangements with V and J assigned. A fraction of the clones does not appear; measured against another copy, unresolved V genes explain less than half of the discrepancy, and the remainder lacks a known reason. From that table come the V and J calls and clone size; the DNA was used to work out D and trimming. Within this sample are over 8,000 clones, with roughly 79% of them counted one time only. Of the sample, about 4.4% is held by the ten largest clones.

The time point label here, explained by the study, means: 180 days after allo-HCT. Blood from recipients was drawn roughly 28 days before transplant, then again at days 30, 100 and 180 after transplant. Using Nuclei Lysis Solution, genomic DNA was extracted from unfractionated peripheral blood mononuclear cells that were either fresh or cryopreserved. The specimen comprised peripheral blood mononuclear cells, sampled 180 days after allogeneic stem cell transplant. The rearranged segments are TRBV19 and TRBJ2-1; 5 matching bases give a weak D call of TRBD2. This TCR derives from a female patient aged 50-59 years who had an allogeneic stem cell transplant from an unrelated donor, so the T cells may come from the graft donor. Some clones in this sample may be carry-over from other donors' samples. The DNA sequence follows: TGTGCCAGTACCTCCGGAGCGGCCCGCTCCTACAATGAGCAGTTCTTC. This codes for CASTSGAARSYNEQFF.